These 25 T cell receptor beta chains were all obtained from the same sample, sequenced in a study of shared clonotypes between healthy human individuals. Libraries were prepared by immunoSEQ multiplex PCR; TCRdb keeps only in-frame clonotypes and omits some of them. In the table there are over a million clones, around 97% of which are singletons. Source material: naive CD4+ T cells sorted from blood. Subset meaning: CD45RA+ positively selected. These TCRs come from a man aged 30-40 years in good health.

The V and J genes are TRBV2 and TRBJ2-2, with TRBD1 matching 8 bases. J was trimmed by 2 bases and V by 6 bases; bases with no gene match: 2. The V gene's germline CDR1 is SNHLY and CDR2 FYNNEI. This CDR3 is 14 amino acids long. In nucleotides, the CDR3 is TGTGCCAGCAGGACAGGGGTAAACACCGGGGAGCTGTTTTTT. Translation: CASRTGVNTGELFF.

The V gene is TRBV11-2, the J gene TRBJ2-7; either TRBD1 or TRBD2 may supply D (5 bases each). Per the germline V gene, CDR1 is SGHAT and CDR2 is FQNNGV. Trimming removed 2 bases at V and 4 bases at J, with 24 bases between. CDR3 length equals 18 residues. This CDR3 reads CASSLTFPGAGLGYEQYF. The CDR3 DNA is TGTGCCAGCAGCTTAACATTCCCCGGGGCAGGGTTAGGTTACGAGCAGTACTTC.

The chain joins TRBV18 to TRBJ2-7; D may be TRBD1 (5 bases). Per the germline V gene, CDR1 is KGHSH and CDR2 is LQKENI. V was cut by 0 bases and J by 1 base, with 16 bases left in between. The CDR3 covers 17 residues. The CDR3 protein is CASSPPRSGQGSYEQYF. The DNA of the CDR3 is TGTGCCAGCTCACCACCGCGTTCTGGACAAGGGTCCTACGAGCAGTACTTC.

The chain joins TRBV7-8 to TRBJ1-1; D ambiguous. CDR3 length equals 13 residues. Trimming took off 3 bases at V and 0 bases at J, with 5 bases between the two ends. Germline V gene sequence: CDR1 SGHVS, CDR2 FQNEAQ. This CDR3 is CASSFSLNTEAFF. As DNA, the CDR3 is TGTGCCAGCAGCTTTTCGCTGAACACTGAAGCTTTCTTT.

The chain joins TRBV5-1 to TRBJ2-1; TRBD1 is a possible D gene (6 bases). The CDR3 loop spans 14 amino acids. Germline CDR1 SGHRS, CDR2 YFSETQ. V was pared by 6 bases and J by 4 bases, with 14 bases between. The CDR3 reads CASNPGQSYNEQFF. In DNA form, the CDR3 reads TGCGCCAGCAATCCGGGACAATCTTACAATGAGCAGTTCTTC.

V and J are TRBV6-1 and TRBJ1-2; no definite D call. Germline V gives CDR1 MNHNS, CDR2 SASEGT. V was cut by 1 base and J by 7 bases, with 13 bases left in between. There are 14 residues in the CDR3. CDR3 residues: CASSEGFTGFGYTF. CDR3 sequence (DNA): TGTGCCAGCAGTGAAGGTTTTACTGGATTTGGCTACACCTTC.

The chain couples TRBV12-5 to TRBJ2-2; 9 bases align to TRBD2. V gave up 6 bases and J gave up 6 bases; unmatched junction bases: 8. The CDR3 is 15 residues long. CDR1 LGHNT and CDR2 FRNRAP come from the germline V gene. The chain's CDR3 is CASGSGVAGAGELFF. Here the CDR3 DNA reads TGTGCTAGTGGCTCCGGGGTAGCGGGAGCCGGGGAGCTGTTTTTT.

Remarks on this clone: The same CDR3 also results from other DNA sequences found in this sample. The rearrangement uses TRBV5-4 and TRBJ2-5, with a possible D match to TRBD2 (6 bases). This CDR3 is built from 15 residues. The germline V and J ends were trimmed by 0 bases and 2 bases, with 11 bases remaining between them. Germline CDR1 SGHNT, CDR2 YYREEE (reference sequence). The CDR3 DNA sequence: TGTGCCAGCAGCTTGGGAGGCGGGGCTCAAGAGACCCAGTACTTC. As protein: CASSLGGGAQETQYF. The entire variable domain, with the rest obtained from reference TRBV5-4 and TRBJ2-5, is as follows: ETGVTQSPTHLIKTRGQQVTLRCSSQSGHNTVSWYQQALGQGPQFIFQYYREEENGRGNFPPRFSGLQFPNYSSELNVNALELDDSALYLCASSLGGGAQETQYFGPGTRLLVL.

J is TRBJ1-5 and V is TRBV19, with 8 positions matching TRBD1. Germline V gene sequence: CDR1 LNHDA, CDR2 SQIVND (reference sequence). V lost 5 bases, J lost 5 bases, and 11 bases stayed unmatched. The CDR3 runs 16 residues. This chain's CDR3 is CASSPRDRFSDQPQHF. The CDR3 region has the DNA TGTGCCAGTAGTCCCCGGGACAGGTTCTCGGATCAGCCCCAGCATTTT.

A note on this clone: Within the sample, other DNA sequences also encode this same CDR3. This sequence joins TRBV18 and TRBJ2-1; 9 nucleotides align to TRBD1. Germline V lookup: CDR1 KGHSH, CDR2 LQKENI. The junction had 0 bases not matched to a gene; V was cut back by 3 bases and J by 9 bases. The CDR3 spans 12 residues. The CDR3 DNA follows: TGTGCCAGCTCACCGACAGGGGGTGAGCAGTTCTTC. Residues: CASSPTGGEQFF.

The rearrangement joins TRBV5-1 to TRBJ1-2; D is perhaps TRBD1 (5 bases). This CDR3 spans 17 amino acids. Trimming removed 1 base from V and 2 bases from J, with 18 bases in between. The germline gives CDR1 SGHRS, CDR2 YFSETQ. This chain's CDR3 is CASSLLWPHRSNYGYTF. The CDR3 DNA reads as TGCGCCAGCAGCTTGCTTTGGCCCCACAGGTCGAACTATGGCTACACCTTC.

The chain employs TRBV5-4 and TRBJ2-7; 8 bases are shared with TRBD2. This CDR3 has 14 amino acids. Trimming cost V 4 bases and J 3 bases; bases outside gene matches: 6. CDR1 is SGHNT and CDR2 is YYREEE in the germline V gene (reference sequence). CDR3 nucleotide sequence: TGTGCCAGCAGCGAACCGGGACTAGACTACGAGCAGTACTTC. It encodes CASSEPGLDYEQYF. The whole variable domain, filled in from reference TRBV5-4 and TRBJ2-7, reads ETGVTQSPTHLIKTRGQQVTLRCSSQSGHNTVSWYQQALGQGPQFIFQYYREEENGRGNFPPRFSGLQFPNYSSELNVNALELDDSALYLCASSEPGLDYEQYFGPGTRLTVT.

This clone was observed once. CDR3 in amino acids: CASSVGAGPPNNEQFF. The CDR3 DNA is TGTGCCAGCAGCGTAGGAGCGGGACCGCCTAACAATGAGCAGTTCTTC. The rearrangement joins TRBV9 to TRBJ2-1; 7 bases fit TRBD2. The CDR3 sequence is 16 residues long. The germline gives CDR1 SGDLS, CDR2 YYNGEE. Trimming cost V 0 bases and J 5 bases; bases outside gene matches: 8. The whole variable domain, remainder taken from reference TRBV9 and TRBJ2-1, is DSGVTQTPKHLITATGQRVTLRCSPRSGDLSVYWYQQSLDQGLQFLIQYYNGEERAKGNILERFSAQQFPDLHSELNLSSLELGDSALYFCASSVGAGPPNNEQFFGPGTRLTVL.

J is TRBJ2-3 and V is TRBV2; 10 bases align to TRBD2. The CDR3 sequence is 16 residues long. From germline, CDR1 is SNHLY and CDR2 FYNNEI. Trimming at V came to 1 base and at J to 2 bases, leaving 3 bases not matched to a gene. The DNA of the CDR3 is TGTGCCAGCAGTGAAGAAAGCGGGAGGGTCACAGATACGCAGTATTTT. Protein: CASSEESGRVTDTQYF.

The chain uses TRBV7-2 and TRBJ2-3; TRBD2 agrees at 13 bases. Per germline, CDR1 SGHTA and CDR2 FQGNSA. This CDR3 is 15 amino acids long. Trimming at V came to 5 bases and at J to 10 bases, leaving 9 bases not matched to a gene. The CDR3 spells CASSPGLAGPGAQYF. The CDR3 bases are TGTGCCAGCAGCCCGGGACTAGCGGGACCGGGGGCGCAGTATTTT. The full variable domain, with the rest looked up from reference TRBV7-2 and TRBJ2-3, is GAGVSQSPSNKVTEKGKDVELRCDPISGHTALYWYRQSLGQGLEFLIYFQGNSAPDKSGLPSDRFSAERTGGSVSTLTIQRTQQEDSAVYLCASSPGLAGPGAQYFGPGTRLTVL.

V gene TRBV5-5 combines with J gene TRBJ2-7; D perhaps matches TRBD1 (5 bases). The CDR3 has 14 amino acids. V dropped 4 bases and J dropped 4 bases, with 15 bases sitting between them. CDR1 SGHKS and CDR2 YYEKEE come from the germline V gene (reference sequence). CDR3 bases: TGTGCCAGCAGCACAATAGGGGTGACGTACGAGCAGTACTTC. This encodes CASSTIGVTYEQYF.

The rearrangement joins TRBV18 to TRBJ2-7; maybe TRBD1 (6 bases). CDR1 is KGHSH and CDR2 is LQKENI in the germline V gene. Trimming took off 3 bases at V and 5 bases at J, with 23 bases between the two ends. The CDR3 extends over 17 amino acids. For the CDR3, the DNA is TGTGCCAGCTCACCCCTGGACAGTGCATCAAGGCTCGACGAGCAGTACTTC. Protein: CASSPLDSASRLDEQYF.

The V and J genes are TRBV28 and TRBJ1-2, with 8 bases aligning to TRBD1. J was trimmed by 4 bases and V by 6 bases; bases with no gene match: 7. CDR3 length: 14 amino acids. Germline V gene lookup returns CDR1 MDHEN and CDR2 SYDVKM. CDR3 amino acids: CASRADRGGYGYTF. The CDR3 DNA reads TGTGCCAGCAGGGCCGACAGGGGTGGCTATGGCTACACCTTC.

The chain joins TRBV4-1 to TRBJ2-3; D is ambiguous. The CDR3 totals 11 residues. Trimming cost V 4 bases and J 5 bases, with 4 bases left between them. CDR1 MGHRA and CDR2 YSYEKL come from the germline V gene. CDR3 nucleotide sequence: TGCGCCAGCAGCCGCCAAGATACGCAGTATTTT. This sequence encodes CASSRQDTQYF.

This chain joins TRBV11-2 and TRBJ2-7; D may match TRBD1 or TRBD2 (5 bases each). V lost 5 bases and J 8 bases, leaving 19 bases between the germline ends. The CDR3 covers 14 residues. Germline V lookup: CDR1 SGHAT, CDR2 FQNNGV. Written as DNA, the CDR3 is TGTGCCAGCAGCCTCAGGGCACCCACGGGGCAGCAGTACTTC. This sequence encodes CASSLRAPTGQQYF.

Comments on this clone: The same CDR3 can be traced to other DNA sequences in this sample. CDR3 in DNA: TGCGCCAGCAGCTTGGCTCGTAACTCCTACAATGAGCAGTTCTTC. Translated: CASSLARNSYNEQFF. The chain recombines TRBV5-1 with TRBJ2-1; D is undetermined. Trimming stripped 0 bases from V and 0 bases from J, with 7 bases between. Germline CDR1 SGHRS, CDR2 YFSETQ. The CDR3 loop spans 15 amino acids.

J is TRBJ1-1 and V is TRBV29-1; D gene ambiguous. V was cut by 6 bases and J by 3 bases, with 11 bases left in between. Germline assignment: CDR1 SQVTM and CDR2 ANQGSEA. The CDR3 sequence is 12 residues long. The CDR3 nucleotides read TGCAGCGTAAGGAACCGTTACACTGAAGCTTTCTTT. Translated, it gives CSVRNRYTEAFF.

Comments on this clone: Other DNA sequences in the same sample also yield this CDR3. CDR3 sequence reads: CASSYASSGNTIYF. CDR3 coding DNA: TGTGCCAGCAGTTACGCTAGTTCTGGAAACACCATATATTTT. The rearrangement links TRBV6-6 to TRBJ1-3; unclear D gene. The V end was cut by 2 bases, the J end by 1 base, with 6 bases between. CDR3 length: 14 residues. In germline, CDR1 is MNHNY, CDR2 SVGAGI (reference sequence).

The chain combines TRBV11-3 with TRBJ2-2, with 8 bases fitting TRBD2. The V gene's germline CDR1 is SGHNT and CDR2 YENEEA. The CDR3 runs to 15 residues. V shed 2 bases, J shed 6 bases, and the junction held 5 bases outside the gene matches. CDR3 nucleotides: TGTGCCAGCAGCTTACAAGCGGGAGTATCCGGGGAGCTGTTTTTT. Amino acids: CASSLQAGVSGELFF.

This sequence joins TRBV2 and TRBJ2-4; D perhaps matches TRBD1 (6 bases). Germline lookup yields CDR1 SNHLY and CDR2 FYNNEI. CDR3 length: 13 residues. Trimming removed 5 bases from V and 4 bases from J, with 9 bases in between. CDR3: CASSQGMKNIQYF. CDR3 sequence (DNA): TGTGCCAGCAGTCAGGGGATGAAAAACATTCAGTACTTC.